These 4 T cell receptor beta chains share one sample of origin, sequenced in a study of blood T cell repertoires in COVID-19. Generated by immunoSEQ multiplex PCR, the TCRdb table keeps only in-frame clones and is missing some. The sample yields 270,000 or so clones, around nine tenths seen once. Sequenced: PBMCs or T cells enriched from blood (not recorded which). Receptors originate from a woman aged 18-35 years who had recovered from COVID-19.

Ten or more counts support this clone. The chain has TRBV7-3 and TRBJ2-3, with D possibly being TRBD1 (6 bases). The length of the CDR3 is 13 residues. V was clipped by 3 bases and J by 6 bases, with 10 bases between them. From germline, CDR1 is SGHTA and CDR2 FQGTGA. CDR3 amino acids: CASSFRGSDTQYF. In DNA, the CDR3 is TGTGCCAGCAGCTTCAGGGGTTCCGATACGCAGTATTTT.

CDR3 nucleotide sequence: TGTGCCAGCAGCATAATGGGACTAGCCTCGACCGGGGAGCTGTTTTTT. Amino acids: CASSIMGLASTGELFF. The chain links TRBV5-4 to TRBJ2-2, with 9 positions matching TRBD2. V lost 4 bases and J lost 5; bases outside the gene matches: 9. This CDR3 has 16 residues. The germline V gene has CDR1 SGHNT and CDR2 YYREEE (reference sequence).

The chain joins TRBV29-1 to TRBJ2-1; the match to TRBD2 covers 13 bases. The CDR3 runs to 13 residues. With V trimmed by 7 bases and J by 7 bases, 4 bases remained unmatched. Germline-derived CDR1 and CDR2 are SQVTM and ANQGSEA. The CDR3 protein is CSAPGLAGNEQFF. The DNA of the CDR3 is TGCAGCGCCCCGGGACTAGCGGGGAATGAGCAGTTCTTC.

This clone has only one observation. The chain's CDR3 is CASRQSGDYGYTF. CDR3 bases: TGTGCCAGCAGGCAATCAGGGGACTATGGCTACACCTTC. The rearrangement links TRBV2 to TRBJ1-2; D is possibly TRBD1 (6 bases). The CDR3 is 13 residues long. CDR1 and CDR2 (germline): SNHLY, FYNNEI. V dropped 6 bases and J dropped 3 bases, with 11 bases sitting between them.